This T cell receptor (beta chain) was captured by sequencing in a study of blood T cell repertoires in COVID-19. Whole-study context: T cells, B-cell-depleted T cells, or PBMCs provided the cDNA or gDNA that served as material.

Under the authors' procedure: Reference gene primer amplification yielded estimated nucleated cell counts. Clones were read by immunoSEQ multiplex PCR, and TCRdb kept only the in-frame ones, dropping some. That table supplies the V and J calls and clone size; D and trimming were determined from the DNA. The sample contains under 200,000 clones, about four fifths of which appear only once. Trimming took 1 base from V and 4 from J, leaving 25 bases between them. The CDR3 is made up of 19 amino acids. Germline loops: CDR1 LGHDT, CDR2 YNNKEL (reference sequence). The source of this sequence is a man aged 45 to 65 who had recovered from COVID-19. The V and J genes are TRBV3-1 (or the pseudogene TRBV3-2) and TRBJ2-5, with a possible D match to TRBD2 (5 bases). The sample consisted of PBMCs or T cells enriched from blood (not recorded which). The CDR3 coding sequence is TGTGCCAGCAGCCAAGTTCCAACAACGGGTAGCGAAACCTCAGAGACCCAGTACTTC. Encoded protein: CASSQVPTTGSETSETQYF.